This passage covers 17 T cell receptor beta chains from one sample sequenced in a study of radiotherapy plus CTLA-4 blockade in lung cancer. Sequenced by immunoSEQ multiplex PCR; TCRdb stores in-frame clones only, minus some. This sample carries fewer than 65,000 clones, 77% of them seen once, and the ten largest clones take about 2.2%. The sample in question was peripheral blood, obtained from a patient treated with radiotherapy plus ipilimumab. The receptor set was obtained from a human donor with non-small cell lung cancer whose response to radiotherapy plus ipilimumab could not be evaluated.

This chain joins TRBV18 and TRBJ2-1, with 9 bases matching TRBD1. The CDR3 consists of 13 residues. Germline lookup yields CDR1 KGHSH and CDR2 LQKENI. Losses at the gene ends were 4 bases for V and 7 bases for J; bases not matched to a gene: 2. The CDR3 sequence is CASSQGQGNEQFF. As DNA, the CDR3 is TGTGCCAGCTCACAGGGACAGGGTAATGAGCAGTTCTTC.

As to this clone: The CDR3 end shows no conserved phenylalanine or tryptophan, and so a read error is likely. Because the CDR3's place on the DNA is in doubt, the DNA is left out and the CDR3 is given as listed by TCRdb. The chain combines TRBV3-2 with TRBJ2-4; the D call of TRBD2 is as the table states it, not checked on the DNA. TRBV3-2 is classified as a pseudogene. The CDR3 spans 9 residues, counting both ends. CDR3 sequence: CASSQDTGD.

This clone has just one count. This CDR3 reads CATQRASGVRDTQYF. In DNA form, the CDR3 reads TGTGCCACCCAACGGGCTAGCGGGGTCAGGGATACGCAGTATTTT. The gene calls are TRBV6-5 and TRBJ2-3; 9 nucleotides agree with TRBD2. The CDR3 covers 15 residues. Germline CDR1 reads MNHEY; CDR2 reads SVGAGI. The junction had 14 bases not matched to a gene; V was cut back by 10 bases and J by 6 bases.

The CDR3 DNA sequence: TGCGCCAGCAGCCAAGATCTCAGTCGGGACGAGCAGTACTTC. This gives the protein CASSQDLSRDEQYF. V usage is TRBV4-3 and J usage is TRBJ2-7; D is uncertain. From germline, CDR1 is LGHNA and CDR2 YSLEER. The V end lost 0 bases, the J end lost 5 bases, and 11 bases lay between the germline ends. The CDR3 totals 14 residues.

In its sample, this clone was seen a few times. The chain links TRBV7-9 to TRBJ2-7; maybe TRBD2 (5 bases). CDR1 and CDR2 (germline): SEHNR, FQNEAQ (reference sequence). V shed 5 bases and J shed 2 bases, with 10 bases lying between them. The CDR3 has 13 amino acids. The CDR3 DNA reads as TGTGCCAGCAGCGCGGGTCTTACCTACGAGCAGTACTTC. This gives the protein CASSAGLTYEQYF.

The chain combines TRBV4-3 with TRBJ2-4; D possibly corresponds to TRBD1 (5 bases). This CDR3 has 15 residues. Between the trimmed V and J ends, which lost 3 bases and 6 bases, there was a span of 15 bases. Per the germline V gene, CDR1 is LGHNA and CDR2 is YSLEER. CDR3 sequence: CASSHTIGQGNIQYF. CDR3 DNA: TGCGCCAGCAGCCACACAATCGGGCAGGGAAACATTCAGTACTTC.

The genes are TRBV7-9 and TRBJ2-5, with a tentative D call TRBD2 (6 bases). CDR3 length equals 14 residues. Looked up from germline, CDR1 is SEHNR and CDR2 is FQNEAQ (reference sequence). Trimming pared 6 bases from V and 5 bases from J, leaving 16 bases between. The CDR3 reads CASSTLGGAETQYF. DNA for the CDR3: TGTGCCAGCAGTACCCTCGGAGGGGCTGAGACCCAGTACTTC.

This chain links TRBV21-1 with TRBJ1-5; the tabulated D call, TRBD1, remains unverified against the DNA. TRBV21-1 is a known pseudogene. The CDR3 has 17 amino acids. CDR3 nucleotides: TGTGCCAGCAGCAAAGGATTAGTGACAGGGGGCCGTCAGCCCCAGCATTTT. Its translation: CASSKGLVTGGRQPQHF.

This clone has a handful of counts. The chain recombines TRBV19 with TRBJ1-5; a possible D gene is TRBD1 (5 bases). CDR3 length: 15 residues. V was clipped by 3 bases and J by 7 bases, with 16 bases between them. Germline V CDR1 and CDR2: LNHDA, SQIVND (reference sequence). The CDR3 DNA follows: TGTGCCAGTAGTATGGTAGGGACTGGCATCCAGCCCCAGCATTTT. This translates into CASSMVGTGIQPQHF.

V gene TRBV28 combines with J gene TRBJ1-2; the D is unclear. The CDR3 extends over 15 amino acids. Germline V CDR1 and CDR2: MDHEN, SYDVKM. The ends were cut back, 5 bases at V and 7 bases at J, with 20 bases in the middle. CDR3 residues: CASSTTGGRFPGYTF. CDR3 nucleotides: TGTGCCAGCAGTACGACGGGAGGCAGGTTCCCTGGCTACACCTTC.

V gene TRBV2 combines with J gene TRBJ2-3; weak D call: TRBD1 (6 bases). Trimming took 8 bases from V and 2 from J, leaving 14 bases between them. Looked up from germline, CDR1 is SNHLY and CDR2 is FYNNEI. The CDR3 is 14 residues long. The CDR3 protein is CASAPPGVTDTQYF. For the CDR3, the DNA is TGTGCCAGCGCCCCCCCAGGGGTCACAGATACGCAGTATTTT.

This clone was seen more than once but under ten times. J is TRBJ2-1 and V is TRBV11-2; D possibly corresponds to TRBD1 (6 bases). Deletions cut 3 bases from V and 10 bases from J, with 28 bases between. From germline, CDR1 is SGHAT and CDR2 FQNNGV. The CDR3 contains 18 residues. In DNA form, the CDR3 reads TGTGCCAGCAGCTTGTCTATGGGACGCTCCCAGGGGCAATGGGAGCAGTTCTTC. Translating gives CASSLSMGRSQGQWEQFF.

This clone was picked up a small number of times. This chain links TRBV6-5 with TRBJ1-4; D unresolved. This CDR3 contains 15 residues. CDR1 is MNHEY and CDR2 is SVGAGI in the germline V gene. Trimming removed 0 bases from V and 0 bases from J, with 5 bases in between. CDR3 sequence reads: CASSYSQTTNEKLFF. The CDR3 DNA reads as TGTGCCAGCAGTTACTCCCAGACAACTAATGAAAAACTGTTTTTT.

The CDR3 region is CASSQFTSGSDTQYF. The DNA for the CDR3 is TGTGCCAGCAGCCAATTTACTAGCGGGTCAGATACGCAGTATTTT. The rearrangement links TRBV4-2 to TRBJ2-3; 9 bases agree with TRBD2. The J segment lost 4 bases and the V segment lost 2 bases, leaving 4 bases of the junction unmatched. There are 15 residues in the CDR3. Germline V gene sequence: CDR1 LGHNA, CDR2 YNFKEQ.

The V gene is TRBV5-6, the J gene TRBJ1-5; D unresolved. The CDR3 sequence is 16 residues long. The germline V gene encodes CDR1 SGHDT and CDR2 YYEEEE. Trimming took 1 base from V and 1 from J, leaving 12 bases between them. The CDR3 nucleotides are TGTGCCAGCAGCTTGCGGGGTTGGATAAGCAATCAGCCCCAGCATTTT. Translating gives CASSLRGWISNQPQHF.

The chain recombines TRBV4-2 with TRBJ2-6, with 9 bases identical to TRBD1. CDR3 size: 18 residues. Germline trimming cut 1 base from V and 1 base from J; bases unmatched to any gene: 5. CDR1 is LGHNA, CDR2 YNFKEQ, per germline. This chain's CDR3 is CASSQGSQGASGANVLTF. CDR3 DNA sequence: TGTGCCAGCAGCCAAGGCTCACAGGGGGCGTCTGGGGCCAACGTCCTGACTTTC.

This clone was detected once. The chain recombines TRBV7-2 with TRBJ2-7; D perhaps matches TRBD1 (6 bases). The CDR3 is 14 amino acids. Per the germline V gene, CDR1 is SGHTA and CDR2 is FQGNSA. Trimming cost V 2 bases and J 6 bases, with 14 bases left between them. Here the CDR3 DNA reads TGTGCCAGCAGCTTACGGCAGGGGAAAGCCGAGCAGTACTTC. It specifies CASSLRQGKAEQYF.